These T cell receptor beta chains were read from a single sample in a study of Ad26.COV2.S vaccination and SARS-CoV-2 variants. The data were produced by immunoSEQ multiplex PCR, yet TCRdb's version contains in-frame clones alone and is incomplete. The table has 240,000 or so clones, around 87% seen once. Sequencing used peripheral blood, obtained in a trial of Ad26.COV2.S vaccine versus placebo. All receptors derive from a person aged 18-65 years who received the Ad26.COV2.S COVID-19 vaccine or a placebo. Each CDR3 is given with its conserved first and last residue. The D gene is left open where the match is weak. Only part of the rows carry a size: once, few, many, or a class if the clone is expanded.

j_call d_call v_call clone_size cdr3_aa cdr3_nt
TRBJ2-5 TRBD1 TRBV28 once CASNRQGPQETQYF TGTGCCAGCAATCGACAGGGGCCCCAAGAGACCCAGTACTTC
TRBJ1-1 NA TRBV7-2 NA CASSFGQGNTEAFF TGTGCCAGCAGCTTCGGCCAGGGGAATACTGAAGCTTTCTTT
TRBJ2-7 TRBD2 TRBV19 NA CASSIDKAGAYEQYF TGTGCCAGTAGTATAGATAAGGCGGGGGCCTACGAGCAGTACTTC
TRBJ2-5 NA TRBV6-2/TRBV6-3 NA CASSILLYQETQYF TGTGCCAGCAGTATACTCCTGTACCAAGAGACCCAGTACTTC
TRBJ2-7 NA TRBV18 NA CASSQRTGMGSYEQYF TGTGCCAGCTCACAACGGACGGGGATGGGCTCCTACGAGCAGTACTTC
TRBJ2-7 NA TRBV27 NA CASSLSVRATYEQYF TGTGCCAGCAGTTTAAGTGTCAGGGCAACCTACGAGCAGTACTTC
TRBJ1-2 NA TRBV19 NA CASSITGTGARDGYTF TGTGCCAGTAGTATAACGGGAACGGGGGCGCGTGATGGCTACACCTTC
TRBJ2-3 NA TRBV2 NA CAPAVDSPSDTQYF TGTGCTCCGGCCGTTGACAGCCCATCAGATACGCAGTATTTT
TRBJ2-3 NA TRBV7-8 once CASSLGGLTDTQYF TGTGCCAGCAGCTTAGGGGGACTGACAGATACGCAGTATTTT
TRBJ1-5 TRBD1 TRBV19 NA CASSAGTGSNQPQHF TGTGCCAGTAGTGCCGGGACAGGATCCAATCAGCCCCAGCATTTT
TRBJ2-1 NA TRBV7-2 NA CASRTLAYNEQFF TGTGCCAGCCGGACCCTGGCCTACAATGAGCAGTTCTTC
TRBJ2-7 TRBD2 TRBV7-9 NA CASSLTGLADEQYF TGTGCCAGCAGCTTAACGGGACTAGCTGACGAGCAGTACTTC
TRBJ1-1 TRBD1 TRBV6-5 NA CASSKGQGASEAFF TGTGCCAGCAGTAAGGGACAGGGGGCTTCCGAAGCTTTCTTT
TRBJ2-7 TRBD1 TRBV4-2 NA CASRTGTGSYEQYF TGTGCCAGCAGGACCGGGACAGGTAGCTACGAGCAGTACTTC
TRBJ1-1 NA TRBV6-5 NA CASNTGNTEAFF TGTGCCAGCAACACAGGCAACACTGAAGCTTTCTTT
TRBJ1-2 NA TRBV2 NA CASSEASARANYGYTF TGTGCCAGCAGTGAAGCTAGCGCGCGGGCTAACTATGGCTACACCTTC
TRBJ2-1 TRBD1 TRBV12-3/TRBV12-4 NA CASSPQGINEQFF TGTGCCAGCAGTCCACAGGGGATAAATGAGCAGTTCTTC
TRBJ1-2 NA TRBV19 NA CASSNVGVGGYTF TGTGCCAGTAGTAATGTGGGGGTAGGAGGCTACACCTTC
TRBJ1-1 NA TRBV28 NA CASSPMGSMNTEAFF TGTGCCAGCAGTCCCATGGGCAGCATGAACACTGAAGCTTTCTTT
TRBJ2-1 NA TRBV27 NA CASSLSGRSSYNEQFF TGTGCCAGCAGTTTGAGTGGGAGGTCCTCCTACAATGAGCAGTTCTTC
TRBJ1-3 TRBD1 TRBV28 NA CASSLMTGLLSGNTIYF TGTGCCAGCAGTCTAATGACAGGGCTCCTTTCTGGAAACACCATATATTTT
TRBJ1-2 NA TRBV19 NA CASSRLSNYGYTF TGTGCCAGTAGTAGACTCTCTAACTATGGCTACACCTTC
TRBJ1-1 TRBD1 TRBV12-3/TRBV12-4 NA CASSLDRGEAFF TGTGCCAGCAGTTTAGACAGGGGTGAGGCTTTCTTT
TRBJ2-1 TRBD2 TRBV7-9 NA CASSLSGGAYNEQFF TGTGCCAGCAGTCTCAGCGGGGGGGCCTACAATGAGCAGTTCTTC
TRBJ1-5 NA TRBV19 NA CASTALGEYSNQPQHF TGTGCCAGTACCGCATTGGGGGAGTATAGCAATCAGCCCCAGCATTTT
TRBJ2-7 NA TRBV5-6 NA CASSLEQGVSYEQYF TGTGCCAGCAGCTTGGAACAGGGTGTTTCCTACGAGCAGTACTTC
TRBJ2-3 NA TRBV4-3 NA CASSHGAGTRSTDTQYF TGCGCCAGCAGCCACGGGGCGGGGACGCGTAGCACAGATACGCAGTATTTT
TRBJ2-3 TRBD2 TRBV11-1 NA CASSLAGRGGRDTQYF TGTGCCAGCAGCTTAGCAGGGCGGGGGGGCCGAGATACGCAGTATTTT
TRBJ1-5 NA TRBV5-6 NA CASSSRENQPQHF TGTGCCAGCAGCTCAAGGGAAAATCAGCCCCAGCATTTT
TRBJ2-2 NA TRBV9 NA CASSAGGFGTGELFF TGTGCCAGCAGCGCCGGGGGATTCGGCACCGGGGAGCTGTTTTTT
TRBJ1-1 NA TRBV11-3 NA CASSLEGGTEAFF TGTGCCAGCAGCTTAGAAGGGGGCACTGAAGCTTTCTTT
TRBJ1-4 TRBD1 TRBV10-3 NA CAIIFQGGAGGKLFF TGTGCCATCATATTTCAAGGGGGCGCCGGGGGAAAACTGTTTTTT
TRBJ2-1 TRBD2 TRBV28 NA CASRASGSSGEQFF TGTGCCAGCAGGGCCAGCGGGAGTAGCGGTGAGCAGTTCTTC
TRBJ2-2 TRBD1 TRBV5-8 NA CASRSGTGGRTGELFF TGTGCCAGCCGCTCAGGGACAGGGGGCCGCACCGGGGAGCTGTTTTTT
TRBJ2-3 NA TRBV6-2/TRBV6-3 NA CASSPTRDTQYF TGTGCCAGCAGCCCCACCAGGGATACGCAGTATTTT
TRBJ1-1 TRBD1 TRBV27 NA CASSPRGRMDTEAFF TGTGCCAGCAGCCCGAGGGGGCGGATGGACACTGAAGCTTTCTTT
TRBJ2-3 TRBD2 TRBV3-1/TRBV3-2 NA CASSQAVGGAGADTQYF TGTGCCAGCAGCCAAGCAGTGGGCGGCGCGGGGGCAGATACGCAGTATTTT
TRBJ2-5 NA TRBV28 NA CASSVQTEWKTQYF TGTGCCAGCAGTGTACAAACGGAGTGGAAGACCCAGTACTTC
TRBJ2-7 NA TRBV7-8 NA CASRAWGPAFYEQYF TGTGCCAGCAGGGCCTGGGGGCCCGCCTTCTACGAGCAGTACTTC
TRBJ2-1 NA TRBV5-4 NA CASSPRDNENEQFF TGTGCCAGCAGCCCGCGGGACAATGAGAATGAGCAGTTCTTC
TRBJ1-2 NA TRBV14 NA CASSQVPEYYGYTF TGTGCCAGCAGCCAAGTCCCAGAGTACTATGGCTACACCTTC
TRBJ2-1 NA TRBV7-2 NA CASSFFPDSYNEQFF TGTGCCAGCAGCTTTTTCCCGGACTCCTACAATGAGCAGTTCTTC
TRBJ2-1 TRBD2 TRBV5-6 NA CASSLGASSGRTNEQFF TGTGCCAGCAGCTTGGGGGCCTCTAGCGGGAGGACGAATGAGCAGTTCTTC
TRBJ2-5 NA TRBV4-1 NA CASSSVGDGVGTQYF TGCGCCAGCAGCTCAGTAGGGGACGGTGTAGGGACCCAGTACTTC
TRBJ1-2 NA TRBV27 NA CASSLAGTRNGYTF TGTGCCAGCAGCCTTGCCGGGACAAGGAATGGCTACACCTTC
TRBJ1-5 NA TRBV5-6 NA CASSRDSNQPQHF TGTGCCAGCAGCAGAGATAGCAATCAGCCCCAGCATTTT
TRBJ2-7 NA TRBV11-2 few CASGKVTYEQYF TGTGCCTCCGGGAAGGTTACCTACGAGCAGTACTTC
TRBJ1-4 TRBD1 TRBV19 NA CASSRGGSSNEKLFF TGTGCCAGTAGTAGAGGGGGCTCATCTAATGAAAAACTGTTTTTT
TRBJ2-1 TRBD2 TRBV28 NA CASSPSGTSGKISYNEQFF TGTGCCAGCAGTCCCTCCGGGACTAGCGGGAAGATCTCCTACAATGAGCAGTTCTTC
TRBJ2-7 NA TRBV4-1 NA CASSQIAGEQYF TGCGCCAGCAGCCAAATCGCGGGGGAGCAGTACTTC
TRBJ2-1 NA TRBV9 NA CASSVEVYSYNEQFF TGTGCCAGCAGCGTAGAGGTGTACTCCTACAATGAGCAGTTCTTC
TRBJ1-2 NA TRBV4-3 NA CASSFLGGYGYTF TGCGCCAGCAGCTTCTTAGGGGGCTATGGCTACACCTTC
TRBJ2-6 NA TRBV9 NA CASSPELVSSGANVLTF TGTGCCAGCAGCCCAGAACTAGTTAGCTCTGGGGCCAACGTCCTGACTTTC